This T cell receptor beta chain was obtained from a study of T cell repertoires in cytomegalovirus infection. With respect to this clonotype: Its antigen is undetermined.

MiXCR, run by TCRdb on the reads, gives a single entry per CDR3 protein. The data contain more than 55,000 distinct CDR3 sequences, 20% to 25% of them singletons. Trimming at V came to 2 bases and at J to 1 base, leaving 4 bases not matched to a gene. The CDR3 extends over 15 amino acids. Germline V gene sequence: CDR1 MNHEY, CDR2 SMNVEV (reference sequence). This sequence was found in a human donor in good health (CMV status not recorded). Some clones in this sample may be carry-over from other donors' samples. Sequencing used CD8+ T cells from cultured PBMCs, obtained from culture after CMV antigen stimulation. The gene calls are TRBV27 and TRBJ1-1, with 7 bases identical to TRBD1. The CDR3 DNA reads TGTGCCAGCAGTTTAAACGGACAGGCGAACACTGAAGCTTTCTTT. Translating gives CASSLNGQANTEAFF.